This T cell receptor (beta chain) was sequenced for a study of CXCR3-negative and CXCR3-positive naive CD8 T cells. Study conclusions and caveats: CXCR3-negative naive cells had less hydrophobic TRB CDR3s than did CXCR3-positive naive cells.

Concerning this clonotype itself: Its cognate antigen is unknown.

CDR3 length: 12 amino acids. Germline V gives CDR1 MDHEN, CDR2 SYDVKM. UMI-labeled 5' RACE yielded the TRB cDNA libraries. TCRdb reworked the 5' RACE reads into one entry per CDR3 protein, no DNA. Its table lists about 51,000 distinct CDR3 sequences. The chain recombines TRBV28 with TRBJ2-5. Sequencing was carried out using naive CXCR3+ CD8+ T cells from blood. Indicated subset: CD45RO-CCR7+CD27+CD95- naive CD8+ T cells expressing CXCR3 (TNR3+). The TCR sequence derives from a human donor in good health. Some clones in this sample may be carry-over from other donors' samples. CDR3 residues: CAISVGWETQYF. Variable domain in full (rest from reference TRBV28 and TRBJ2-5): DVKVTQSSRYLVKRTGEKVFLECVQDMDHENMFWYRQDPGLGLRLIYFSYDVKMKEKGDIPEGYSVSREKKERFSLILESASTNQTSMYLCAISVGWETQYFGPGTRLLVL.